The sequence of this TCR beta chain was determined in a study of CD8+ T cells in alopecia areata (dated by TCRdb to between 2017 and 2018). Some background on the complete study: The treated patients took part in an open-label pilot trial in which moderate-to-severe alopecia areata was treated with oral tofacitinib at 5 to 10 mg twice daily. Patients stayed on tofacitinib for 6 to 18 months and then had 6 months of follow-up off drug so that delayed response and recurrence could be assessed. For the treated patients, the SALT score, which quantifies what percentage of scalp surface area is affected, served as the measure of disease severity. The study used high-throughput TCRbeta sequencing to examine T cell clonal expansion in alopecia areata, in both the C3H/HeJ mouse model and human patients. Scalp tissue and sorted CD4+ and CD8+ peripheral blood T cells from patchy and totalis/universalis alopecia areata patients and from healthy controls were covered by human TCRbeta sequencing. Biopsies were taken from tofacitinib-treated patients at baseline and again at 4 and 24 weeks into treatment, and several of those patients also had a later scalp biopsy. Clonality in the scalp was compared among normal scalp (n=4), patchy alopecia areata scalp (n=8), and alopecia totalis/universalis scalp (n=8). RNA came from the PAXgene miRNA kit for fixed scalp, the miRNeasy kit for PBMCs, and the RNeasy kit for mouse skin. Amplification of TCRbeta CDR3 regions was done by immunoSEQ multiplex PCR using 35 Vbeta forward primers and 13 Jbeta reverse primers.

This clone was seen more than once but under ten times. Its recognized antigen is unknown. The input lacks base qualities; no much larger clone sits a single base away. Findings and caveats that apply to the study as a whole: Lesional scalp, especially in alopecia totalis/universalis, showed higher clonality and more expanded CD8+ clones than normal scalp, suggesting antigenic drive. Shared TCR sequences between patients were less evident than in mice, which may be partly attributable to HLA diversity in the patient population. Scalp TCR repertoire analysis is complicated because resident alphabeta T cells in normal human skin are also sequenced, whereas mouse skin is dominated by gammadelta T cells. Many expanded lesional clones persisted in scalp and blood during tofacitinib treatment, which may partly explain relapse after stopping treatment. Tofacitinib significantly decreased scalp clonality and the number of expanded CD8+ clones among the top 100 scalp clones. The treated cohort was small, with a single nonresponder, so links between baseline CD8+ expansion and response need larger studies.

From a lookup of the germline V gene, CDR1 and CDR2 are SGHRS and YFSETQ. Counted from cysteine to phenylalanine, this CDR3 has 15 amino acids. Of all the DNA, just the CDR3 is kept, 45 bases in frame from base 1. The germline V end is reduced by 4 bases and the J end by 9 bases; junction bases left unmatched: 7. Libraries were constructed by the immunoSEQ multiplex PCR assay. For TCR sequencing, RNA was extracted from every sample and reverse transcribed into cDNA to serve as template. SuperScript III was used for first-strand cDNA synthesis, primed with a 2:1 mix of oligo-dT and random hexamers. A synthetic immune receptor repertoire was used to gauge amplification bias, and whatever bias remained was removed computationally. As for the authors' bioinformatics: Raw reads were preprocessed to remove errors, and CDR3 was defined according to IMGT conventions as the region from the conserved cysteine to phenylalanine. To get clonality, Shannon entropy was normalized by log2 of the number of productive unique TCRs and the result was subtracted from 1. Whether each scalp clone was CD4 or CD8 was inferred by checking scalp TCRbeta sequences against the CD4 and CD8 repertoires from sorted blood. TCRdb took over this immuneACCESS table, retaining in-frame rearrangements with V and J assigned. Such tables are incomplete; in checked studies, under half of the missing clones stem from an unresolved V gene, and the remainder is unexplained. V and J calls plus clone size are reproduced from that table; the DNA served to infer D and trimming. In all, the sample holds under 200,000 clones, and around three fifths of those were seen once. Approximately 15% of the sample goes to the ten largest clones.

According to the study, the label for this sample's time point signals: roughly 24 weeks on oral tofacitinib. The treatment or condition label for this specimen denotes: oral pan-JAK inhibitor, 5-10 mg twice daily. From alopecia areata patients, peripheral blood was collected along with lesional scalp punch biopsies. PBMCs were separated by density centrifugation and stained for CD3, CD4 and CD8, after which CD4+ and CD8+ T cells were sorted on a FACSAria. The receptor was isolated from a human donor with alopecia areata. The sample consisted of CD4+ T cells sorted from blood, taken at week 24, from a patient treated with tofacitinib. The rearrangement joined TRBV5-1 to TRBJ2-4; 13 junctional bases match TRBD2. The nucleotide sequence is given as TGCGCCAGCAGCCTGGAGACTAGCGGGGGGAGCATTCAGTACTTC. This sequence encodes CASSLETSGGSIQYF.